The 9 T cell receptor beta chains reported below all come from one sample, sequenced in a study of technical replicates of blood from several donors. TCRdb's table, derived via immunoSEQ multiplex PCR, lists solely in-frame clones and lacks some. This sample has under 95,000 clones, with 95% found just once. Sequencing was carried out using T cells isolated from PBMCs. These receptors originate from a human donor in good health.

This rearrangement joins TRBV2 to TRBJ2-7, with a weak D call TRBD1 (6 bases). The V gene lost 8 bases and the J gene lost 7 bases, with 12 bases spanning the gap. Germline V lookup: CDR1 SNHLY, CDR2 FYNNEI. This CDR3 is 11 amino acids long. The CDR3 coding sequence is TGTGCCAGCGGGCCCGGGACAGAGCAGTACTTC. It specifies CASGPGTEQYF.

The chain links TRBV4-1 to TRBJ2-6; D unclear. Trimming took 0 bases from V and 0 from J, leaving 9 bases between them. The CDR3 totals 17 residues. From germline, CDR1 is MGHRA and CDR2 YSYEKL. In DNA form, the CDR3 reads TGCGCCAGCAGCCAAGAGGCGGCACCCTCTGGGGCCAACGTCCTGACTTTC. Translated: CASSQEAAPSGANVLTF.

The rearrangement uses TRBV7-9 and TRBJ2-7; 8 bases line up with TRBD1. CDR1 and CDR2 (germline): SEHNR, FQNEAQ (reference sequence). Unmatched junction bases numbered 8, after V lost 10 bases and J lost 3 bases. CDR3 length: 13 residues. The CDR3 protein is CAIRRGQGYEQYF. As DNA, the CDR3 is TGTGCCATCCGACGAGGACAGGGCTACGAGCAGTACTTC.

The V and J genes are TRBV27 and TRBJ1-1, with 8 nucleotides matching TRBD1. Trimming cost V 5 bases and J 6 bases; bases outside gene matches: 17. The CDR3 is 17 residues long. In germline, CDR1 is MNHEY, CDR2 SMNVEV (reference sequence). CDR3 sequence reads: CASSAWAGGAFGAEAFF. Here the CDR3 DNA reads TGTGCCAGCAGTGCCTGGGCAGGGGGCGCATTCGGTGCTGAAGCTTTCTTT.

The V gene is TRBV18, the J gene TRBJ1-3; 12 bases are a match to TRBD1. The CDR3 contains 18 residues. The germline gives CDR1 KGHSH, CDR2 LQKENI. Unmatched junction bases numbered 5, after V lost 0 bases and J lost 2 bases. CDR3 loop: CASSPPGQGAETGNTIYF. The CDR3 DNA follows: TGTGCCAGCTCACCACCGGGACAGGGGGCTGAAACTGGAAACACCATATATTTT. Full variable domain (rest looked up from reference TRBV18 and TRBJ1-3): NAGVMQNPRHLVRRRGQEARLRCSPMKGHSHVYWYRQLPEEGLKFMVYLQKENIIDESGMPKERFSAEFPKEGPSILRIQQVVRGDSAAYFCASSPPGQGAETGNTIYFGEGSWLTVV.

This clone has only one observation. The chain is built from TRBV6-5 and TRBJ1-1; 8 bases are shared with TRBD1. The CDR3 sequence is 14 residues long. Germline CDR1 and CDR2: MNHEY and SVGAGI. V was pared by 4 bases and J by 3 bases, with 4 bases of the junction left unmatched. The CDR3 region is CASSSGGRDTEAFF. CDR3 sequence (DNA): TGTGCCAGCAGTTCAGGGGGCAGGGACACTGAAGCTTTCTTT.

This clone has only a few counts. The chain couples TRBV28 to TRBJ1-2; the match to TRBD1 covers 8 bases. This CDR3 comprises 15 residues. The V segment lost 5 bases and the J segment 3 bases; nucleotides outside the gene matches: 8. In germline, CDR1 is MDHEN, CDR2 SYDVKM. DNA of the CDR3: TGTGCCAGCAGTGGACGACAGGGGATCGACTATGGCTACACCTTC. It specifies CASSGRQGIDYGYTF.

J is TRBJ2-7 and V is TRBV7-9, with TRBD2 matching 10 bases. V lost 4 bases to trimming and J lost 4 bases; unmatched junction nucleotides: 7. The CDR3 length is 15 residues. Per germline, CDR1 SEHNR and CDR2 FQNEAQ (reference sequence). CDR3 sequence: CASSSTSGKWYEQYF. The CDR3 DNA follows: TGTGCCAGCAGCTCTACTAGCGGGAAATGGTACGAGCAGTACTTC.

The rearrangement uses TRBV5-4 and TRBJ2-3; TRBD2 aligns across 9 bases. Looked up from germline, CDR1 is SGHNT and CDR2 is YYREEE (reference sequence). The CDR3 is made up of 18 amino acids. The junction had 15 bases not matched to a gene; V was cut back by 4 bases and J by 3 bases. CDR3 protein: CASSTPYSREGRTDTQYF. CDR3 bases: TGTGCCAGCAGCACCCCTTACTCGCGGGAGGGCCGGACAGATACGCAGTATTTT. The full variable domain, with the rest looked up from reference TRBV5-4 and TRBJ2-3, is ETGVTQSPTHLIKTRGQQVTLRCSSQSGHNTVSWYQQALGQGPQFIFQYYREEENGRGNFPPRFSGLQFPNYSSELNVNALELDDSALYLCASSTPYSREGRTDTQYFGPGTRLTVL.